This T cell receptor (beta chain) derives from a study of beta chain features in type 1 diabetes. Study-level points and caveats: Within each of all four CD4+ subsets, Type 1 diabetes patients had TCRB CDR3s that were moderately but significantly shorter.

Concerning this clone: Its cognate antigen is unknown.

Expressed TCRB transcripts were sequenced because the isolated RNA had all been reverse transcribed beforehand. The data were produced by immunoSEQ multiplex PCR, yet TCRdb's version contains in-frame clones alone and is incomplete. The repertoire consists of about 700,000 clones, with under 15% occurring once and the leading ten covering approximately 0.021%. J gave up 7 bases and V 7 bases, and 6 bases lay outside the gene matches. The length of the CDR3 is 13 residues. Germline V gives CDR1 MGHDK, CDR2 SYGVNS. This rearrangement joins TRBV25-1 to TRBJ2-1; 8 bases map to TRBD1. The sample taken for sequencing was naive CD4+ T cells from blood. This TCR was sampled from a man between 18 and 35 years old with type 1 diabetes. The CDR3 coding sequence is TGTGCCAGCACCCTCCGACAGGGGAATGAGCAGTTCTTC. Translated, it gives CASTLRQGNEQFF. Supplemented by reference TRBV25-1 and TRBJ2-1, the full variable domain reads EADIYQTPRYLVIGTGKKITLECSQTMGHDKMYWYQQDPGMELHLIHYSYGVNSTEKGDLSSESTVSRIRTEHFPLTLESARPSHTSQYLCASTLRQGNEQFFGPGTRLTVL.